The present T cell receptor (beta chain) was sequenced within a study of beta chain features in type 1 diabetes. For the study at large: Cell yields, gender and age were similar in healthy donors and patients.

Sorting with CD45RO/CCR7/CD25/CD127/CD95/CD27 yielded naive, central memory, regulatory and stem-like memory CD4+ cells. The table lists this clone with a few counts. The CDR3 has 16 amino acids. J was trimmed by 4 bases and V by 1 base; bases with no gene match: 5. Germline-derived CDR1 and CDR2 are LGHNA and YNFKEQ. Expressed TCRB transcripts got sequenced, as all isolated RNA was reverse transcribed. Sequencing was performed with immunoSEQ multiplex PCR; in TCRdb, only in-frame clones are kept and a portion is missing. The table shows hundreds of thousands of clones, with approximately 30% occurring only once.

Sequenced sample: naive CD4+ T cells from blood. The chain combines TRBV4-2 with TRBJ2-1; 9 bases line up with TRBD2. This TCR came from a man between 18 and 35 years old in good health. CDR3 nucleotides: TGTGCCAGCAGCCAAGGTCCTAGCGGGGCATACAATGAGCAGTTCTTC. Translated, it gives CASSQGPSGAYNEQFF.